This T cell receptor (beta chain) was identified during a study of T-cell memory formation after mild COVID-19. Study overall: For the most part, TCR clusters were specific to one donor.

Points from the study as a whole: Contracting CD4+ clones were located mainly in CM and EM, and CD8+ clones in EMRA.

On this clonotype: Its antigen is currently unknown.

The CDR3 has 11 amino acids. The germline V gene encodes CDR1 LGHDT and CDR2 YNNKEL (reference sequence). V was pared by 2 bases and J by 6 bases, with 5 bases between. With constant-segment primers, 5'RACE yielded cDNA libraries of TCR alpha and TCR beta that carried sample barcodes and UMIs. TCRdb called the 5' RACE reads again in MiXCR, with one record for every CDR3 protein. This sample yields about 180,000 distinct CDR3 sequences, of which roughly 17% are seen a single time; roughly 1.9% belongs to the top ten. The chain recombines TRBV3-1 with TRBJ2-7; D unclear. The sample taken for sequencing was PBMCs or a T cell subset sorted from them (not recorded which). The sequence came from an adult woman who had mild COVID-19 (a few samples of this study predate the infection). Cell type and time point are not known. The CDR3 here is CASSQMGEQYF. CDR3 bases: TGTGCCAGCAGCCAAATGGGCGAGCAGTACTTC.